Sequencing of this TCR beta chain was carried out in a study of OX40 agonist ivuxolimab in advanced cancers. About the research overall: Dose-escalation subjects each had hepatocellular carcinoma, melanoma, renal cell or head and neck cancer. Study conclusions and caveats: What antigens the expanded peripheral T cells recognized was never established.

Measured with immunoSEQ multiplex PCR; TCRdb has only the in-frame clones, and not every one. The sample comprises tens of thousands of clones, about 93% of which are singletons, and 14% rests with the top ten. A remark on this clone: Its antigen is undetermined.

Trimming cost V 7 bases and J 7 bases, with 3 bases left between them. The germline CDR1 and CDR2 sequences are SGHNT and YYREEE (reference sequence). The CDR3 totals 9 residues. The chain couples TRBV5-4 to TRBJ2-1; D not resolved. The source is an adult with an advanced solid tumor such as melanoma, head and neck, liver or kidney cancer. This sample comprised CD4+ or CD8+ T cells sorted from blood, obtained in a trial of the OX40 agonist ivuxolimab. As DNA, the CDR3 is TGTGCCAGCGAAAATGAGCAGTTCTTC. Amino acid sequence: CASENEQFF.